This is a list of T cell receptor beta chains from one sample in a study of T cells and copy number aberrations in small-cell lung cancer. Libraries were prepared by immunoSEQ multiplex PCR; TCRdb keeps only in-frame clonotypes and omits some of them. This sample has 2,500 to 3,000 clones, with 75% to 90% found just once. Sequencing was performed on normal tissue next to the tumor. All receptors derive from a man aged 35 to 55 with small cell lung cancer. The CDR3 runs from the conserved cysteine through the conserved F or W. The D gene is left open where the match is weak. The size entry is marked missing in some rows and otherwise reads once, few, many or a size class.

abundance: -; v_gene: TRBV28; d_gene: -; j_gene: TRBJ2-1; CDR3aa: CASSLGPENEQFF; CDR3nt: TGTGCCAGCAGTCTCGGACCCGAAAATGAGCAGTTCTTC
abundance: -; v_gene: TRBV6-5; d_gene: -; j_gene: TRBJ1-6; CDR3aa: CASSYSDGNSPLHF; CDR3nt: TGTGCCAGCAGTTACAGTGACGGCAATTCACCCCTCCACTTT
abundance: -; v_gene: TRBV5-1; d_gene: TRBD1; j_gene: TRBJ2-3; CDR3aa: CASSVQGADTQYF; CDR3nt: TGCGCCAGCAGCGTCCAGGGGGCAGATACGCAGTATTTT
abundance: once; v_gene: TRBV30; d_gene: TRBD1; j_gene: TRBJ1-1; CDR3aa: CAWSSGTGGLNTEAFF; CDR3nt: TGTGCCTGGAGTTCCGGGACAGGGGGCTTGAACACTGAAGCTTTCTTT
abundance: -; v_gene: TRBV28; d_gene: -; j_gene: TRBJ1-3; CDR3aa: CASSFLTAEGNTIYF; CDR3nt: TGTGCCAGCAGTTTCTTGACAGCGGAAGGAAACACCATATATTTT
abundance: few; v_gene: TRBV5-4; d_gene: -; j_gene: TRBJ1-2; CDR3aa: CASSLGTEIYGYTF; CDR3nt: TGTGCCAGCAGCTTGGGGACAGAGATTTATGGCTACACCTTC
abundance: large; v_gene: TRBV5-4; d_gene: TRBD1; j_gene: TRBJ1-5; CDR3aa: CASSIQDRPNQPQHF; CDR3nt: TGTGCCAGCAGCATACAGGACAGGCCCAATCAGCCCCAGCATTTT
abundance: -; v_gene: TRBV7-9; d_gene: -; j_gene: TRBJ2-6; CDR3aa: CASSSGQISSGANVLTF; CDR3nt: TGTGCCAGCAGTTCCGGACAGATTAGCTCTGGGGCCAACGTCCTGACTTTC
abundance: -; v_gene: TRBV4-2; d_gene: TRBD2; j_gene: TRBJ2-6; CDR3aa: CASSQPGSGGRGANVLTF; CDR3nt: TGTGCCAGCAGCCAACCCGGTAGCGGGGGGAGGGGGGCCAACGTCCTGACTTTC
abundance: -; v_gene: TRBV4-1; d_gene: -; j_gene: TRBJ2-7; CDR3aa: CASSQRWLETLNIYEQYF; CDR3nt: TGCGCCAGCAGCCAAAGGTGGCTAGAGACTCTCAATATCTACGAGCAGTACTTC
abundance: -; v_gene: TRBV7-3; d_gene: -; j_gene: TRBJ2-2; CDR3aa: CATTDANTGELFF; CDR3nt: TGTGCCACTACGGACGCGAACACCGGGGAGCTGTTTTTT
abundance: -; v_gene: TRBV5-5; d_gene: -; j_gene: TRBJ1-2; CDR3aa: CASSQRGDYGYTF; CDR3nt: TGTGCCAGCAGCCAGCGGGGGGACTATGGCTACACCTTC
abundance: -; v_gene: TRBV28; d_gene: TRBD1; j_gene: TRBJ2-7; CDR3aa: CASFPGGSYEQYF; CDR3nt: TGTGCCAGCTTCCCAGGGGGCTCCTACGAGCAGTACTTC
abundance: -; v_gene: TRBV19; d_gene: -; j_gene: TRBJ2-7; CDR3aa: CASSPSGGRDYEQYF; CDR3nt: TGTGCCAGTAGTCCCTCCGGGGGCAGAGACTACGAGCAGTACTTC
abundance: once; v_gene: TRBV11-2; d_gene: -; j_gene: TRBJ2-3; CDR3aa: CASSLTGSATDTQYF; CDR3nt: TGTGCCAGCAGCTTAACGGGGTCAGCCACAGATACGCAGTATTTT
abundance: -; v_gene: TRBV11-3; d_gene: -; j_gene: TRBJ2-5; CDR3aa: CASSLESAVQETQYF; CDR3nt: TGTGCCAGCAGCTTAGAGTCGGCGGTCCAAGAGACCCAGTACTTC
abundance: once; v_gene: TRBV6-5; d_gene: TRBD1; j_gene: TRBJ2-7; CDR3aa: CASSRQGGPYEQYF; CDR3nt: TGTGCCAGCAGCCGACAGGGGGGCCCCTACGAGCAGTACTTC
abundance: -; v_gene: TRBV11-2; d_gene: -; j_gene: TRBJ2-5; CDR3aa: CASSPKETQYF; CDR3nt: TGTGCCAGCAGCCCGAAGGAGACCCAGTACTTC
abundance: -; v_gene: TRBV19; d_gene: -; j_gene: TRBJ2-5; CDR3aa: CASSRAYQETQYF; CDR3nt: TGTGCCAGTAGTCGGGCTTACCAAGAGACCCAGTACTTC
abundance: -; v_gene: TRBV18; d_gene: -; j_gene: TRBJ1-1; CDR3aa: CASSPSGGLDTEAFF; CDR3nt: TGTGCCAGCTCACCTTCTGGGGGATTGGACACTGAAGCTTTCTTT
abundance: -; v_gene: TRBV6-5; d_gene: -; j_gene: TRBJ2-7; CDR3aa: CASSPRQPPYEQYF; CDR3nt: TGTGCCAGCAGTCCGCGACAGCCACCCTACGAGCAGTACTTC
abundance: -; v_gene: TRBV10-3; d_gene: TRBD1; j_gene: TRBJ2-7; CDR3aa: CAISEPDRGWEQYF; CDR3nt: TGTGCCATCAGTGAGCCGGACAGGGGTTGGGAGCAGTACTTC
abundance: -; v_gene: TRBV21-1; d_gene: -; j_gene: TRBJ1-1; CDR3aa: CASRWVVATRTEAFF; CDR3nt: TGTGCCAGCAGGTGGGTTGTAGCTACTCGCACTGAAGCTTTCTTT
abundance: few; v_gene: TRBV7-2; d_gene: TRBD2; j_gene: TRBJ2-1; CDR3aa: CASSLVAGGYNEQFF; CDR3nt: TGTGCCAGCAGCTTAGTAGCGGGAGGATACAATGAGCAGTTCTTC
abundance: once; v_gene: TRBV6-5; d_gene: -; j_gene: TRBJ1-1; CDR3aa: CASSYSAGFLAFF; CDR3nt: TGTGCCAGCAGTTACTCGGCAGGGTTCCTAGCTTTCTTT
abundance: -; v_gene: TRBV11-1; d_gene: TRBD1; j_gene: TRBJ2-5; CDR3aa: CASSSYRGQETQYF; CDR3nt: TGTGCCAGCAGCTCATACAGGGGGCAAGAGACCCAGTACTTC
abundance: -; v_gene: TRBV7-9; d_gene: -; j_gene: TRBJ1-1; CDR3aa: CASSLVTGITEAFF; CDR3nt: TGTGCCAGCAGCTTAGTTACAGGGATCACTGAAGCTTTCTTT
abundance: once; v_gene: TRBV2; d_gene: -; j_gene: TRBJ2-2; CDR3aa: CASNGQSNTGELFF; CDR3nt: TGTGCCAGCAACGGACAGTCGAACACCGGGGAGCTGTTTTTT
abundance: few; v_gene: TRBV19; d_gene: -; j_gene: TRBJ1-5; CDR3aa: CASSIGYSNQPQHF; CDR3nt: TGTGCCAGTAGTATAGGCTATAGCAATCAGCCCCAGCATTTT
abundance: once; v_gene: TRBV5-1; d_gene: TRBD1; j_gene: TRBJ2-5; CDR3aa: CASSLTGGGGETQYF; CDR3nt: TGCGCCAGCAGCCTGACAGGGGGAGGGGGAGAGACCCAGTACTTC
abundance: -; v_gene: TRBV5-1; d_gene: -; j_gene: TRBJ1-2; CDR3aa: CASSLAGVPGVMGYTF; CDR3nt: TGCGCCAGCAGCTTGGCAGGGGTTCCAGGGGTGATGGGCTACACCTTC
abundance: few; v_gene: TRBV7-2; d_gene: -; j_gene: TRBJ1-5; CDR3aa: CASSPYLQNFQHF; CDR3nt: TGTGCCAGCAGCCCGTACCTGCAGAACTTCCAGCATTTT
abundance: few; v_gene: TRBV15; d_gene: TRBD1; j_gene: TRBJ1-4; CDR3aa: CATSRDRLEGAAKYNEKLFF; CDR3nt: TGTGCCACCAGCAGAGATCGTCTTGAGGGGGCCGCGAAATATAATGAAAAACTGTTTTTT
abundance: -; v_gene: TRBV7-2; d_gene: -; j_gene: TRBJ1-2; CDR3aa: CASSLVVAGYLGYTF; CDR3nt: TGTGCCAGCAGCTTAGTGGTTGCAGGGTATTTGGGCTACACCTTC
abundance: -; v_gene: TRBV5-5; d_gene: -; j_gene: TRBJ2-7; CDR3aa: CASSLTSLGEQYF; CDR3nt: TGTGCCAGCAGCTTGACTAGCCTGGGTGAGCAGTACTTC
abundance: -; v_gene: TRBV5-1; d_gene: TRBD1; j_gene: TRBJ2-7; CDR3aa: CASSLPGTGGFSYEQYF; CDR3nt: TGCGCCAGCAGCTTACCCGGGACAGGGGGCTTCTCCTACGAGCAGTACTTC
abundance: -; v_gene: TRBV18; d_gene: TRBD2; j_gene: TRBJ2-1; CDR3aa: CASSGTSGSFDEQFF; CDR3nt: TGTGCCAGCTCAGGAACTAGCGGGTCATTCGATGAGCAGTTCTTC
abundance: -; v_gene: TRBV4-1; d_gene: TRBD2; j_gene: TRBJ2-7; CDR3aa: CASSQQLATGDEQYF; CDR3nt: TGCGCCAGCAGCCAGCAACTAGCGACTGGAGACGAGCAGTACTTC
abundance: -; v_gene: TRBV4-1; d_gene: TRBD1; j_gene: TRBJ1-1; CDR3aa: CASSQDRWTGAMNTEAFF; CDR3nt: TGCGCCAGCAGCCAAGATCGGTGGACAGGGGCCATGAACACTGAAGCTTTCTTT
abundance: -; v_gene: TRBV19; d_gene: -; j_gene: TRBJ2-1; CDR3aa: CASRGWGPYNEQFF; CDR3nt: TGTGCCAGTAGGGGGTGGGGGCCCTACAATGAGCAGTTCTTC
abundance: -; v_gene: TRBV5-1; d_gene: TRBD1; j_gene: TRBJ1-3; CDR3aa: CASSPDRGLSGNTIYF; CDR3nt: TGCGCCAGCAGCCCGGACAGGGGTCTTAGTGGAAACACCATATATTTT
abundance: few; v_gene: TRBV4-3; d_gene: -; j_gene: TRBJ2-6; CDR3aa: CASSRGGSGANVLTF; CDR3nt: TGCGCCAGCAGCCGAGGGGGATCTGGGGCCAACGTCCTGACTTTC
abundance: -; v_gene: TRBV18; d_gene: -; j_gene: TRBJ2-4; CDR3aa: CASSRGSGNIQYF; CDR3nt: TGTGCCAGCTCCCGGGGGTCGGGGAACATTCAGTACTTC